One sample yielded the 27 T cell receptor delta chains listed below, sequenced in a study of γδ T cells in repeated Plasmodium falciparum infection. With CATT, TCRdb re-called clones from the multiplex PCR reads. Of tens of thousands of delta-chain clones in the sample, more than 1.4% were seen once. Bulk repertoires came from Vgamma9/Vdelta2+ or Vdelta2-negative gammadelta T cells flow-sorted from PBMC. The sample comprised gamma-delta T cells from blood. All receptors derive from a pool of human donors (malaria-infected and uninfected, not separated).

This clone was counted a few times. A read error likely explains why the TCRdb protein, taken from a much larger clone, differs from this DNA's translation at residue 15; the protein shown is translated from the DNA. J is TRDJ1 and V is TRDV1; 10 nucleotides align to TRDD3. The trim removed 2 bases at V and 6 bases at J, leaving 21 bases unmatched. Per the germline V gene, CDR1 is TSWWSYY and CDR2 is QGS. This CDR3 has 20 amino acids. CDR3 sequence (DNA): TGTGCTCTTGGGGAAACGCTACGTCCACCTTACTGGGGGATGGGGAATAAACTCATCTTT. Protein: CALGETLRPPYWGMGNKLIF.

There are a few counts of this clone. TCRdb's protein, taken from a much larger clone, differs from this DNA's translation at residue 20, likely owing to a read error; the protein displayed comes from the DNA. CDR3: CALGEHFGLPRYWGISGKLTF. Written as DNA, the CDR3 is TGTGCTCTTGGGGAACATTTCGGTCTTCCTCGTTATTGGGGGATATCTGGTAAACTCACCTTT. The V gene is listed as TRDV1; no J gene was called; the DNA was not used to check the table's D call, TRDD3. CDR1 is TSWWSYY and CDR2 is QGS in the germline V gene. The CDR3 is 21 amino acids.

This clone was seen a handful of times. A far larger clone is a single base away, which makes a read error likely. Other DNA variants within this sample encode the same CDR3. The chain couples TRDV2 to TRDJ3; 11 bases are a match to TRDD3. No J segment appears in TCRdb, so it was assigned here by matching the sequence to germline. The CDR3 runs 19 residues. V shed 4 bases, J shed 0 bases, and the junction held 7 bases outside the gene matches. In germline, CDR1 is GEAIGNYY, CDR2 EKD. The CDR3, as DNA: TGTGCCTGTGATCCCCTGGGGGATACCCGCTCCTGGGACACCCGACAGATGTTTTTC. It specifies CACDPLGDTRSWDTRQMFF.

On this clone itself: TCRdb's listed protein matches a much larger clone and diverges from this DNA's translation at residue 12, likely through a read error; the protein shown comes from the DNA. This chain links TRDV1 with TRDJ1; a weak D match, TRDD3 (5 bases). Since TCRdb gives no J gene, matching the DNA to germline was used here to assign it. CDR3 length: 19 residues. V gave up 4 bases and J gave up 4 bases, with 28 bases separating them. From germline, CDR1 is TSWWSYY and CDR2 QGS. Written as DNA, the CDR3 is TGTGCTCTTGGGGGATTCGATAACTACGTACTGGTGCATATCGATAAACTCATCTTT. Amino acids: CALGGFDNYVLVHIDKLIF.

This clone showed up just a few times. The TCRdb protein, from a much larger clone, departs from this DNA's translation at residue 17, likely by read error; the protein shown derives from the DNA. No J gene was called, and the V gene is TRDV2; the table names TRDD3, a call not compared with the DNA. CDR1 and CDR2 from the germline V gene are GEAIGNYY and EKD. This CDR3 is 19 amino acids long. The CDR3 region is CACDPMLLGDTPYTDKFIF. The CDR3, as DNA: TGTGCCTGTGACCCTATGCTTCTGGGGGATACCCCGTACACCGATAAATTCATCTTT.

This clone appeared many times. CDR3 protein: CALGELVVGDMYTDKLIF. DNA of the CDR3: TGTGCTCTTGGGGAACTAGTTGTGGGGGATATGTACACCGATAAACTCATCTTT. This rearrangement joins TRDV1 to TRDJ1; 9 bases fit TRDD3. Germline CDR1 and CDR2: TSWWSYY and QGS. Losses at the gene ends were 0 bases for V and 0 bases for J; bases not matched to a gene: 8. CDR3 length: 18 amino acids.

This clone was picked up many times. TCRdb pairs this DNA with a much larger clone's protein that differs at residue 3, likely a read error; the protein shown was translated from the DNA. This rearrangement joins TRDV2 to TRDJ1; 7 bases are shared with TRDD3. CDR1 is GEAIGNYY and CDR2 is EKD in the germline V gene. The length of the CDR3 is 19 residues. The CDR3 bases are TGTGCCCGTGACACATTGCGTGGGGGACACCCTTTCGAGCCCGATAAACTCATCTTT. Translation: CARDTLRGGHPFEPDKLIF.

Concerning this clone itself: A far larger clone differs by one base, so this is likely a read error. Other nucleotide sequences in the sample specify the same CDR3. The J gene is TRDJ1, the V gene TRDV1; tentative D call: TRDD3 (5 bases). From germline, CDR1 is TSWWSYY and CDR2 QGS. This CDR3 region has 19 residues. In DNA, the CDR3 is TGTGCCCTTGGGGAACTAATTACGTACTGGATCCCGTACACCGATAAACTCATCTTT. Amino acid sequence: CALGELITYWIPYTDKLIF.

This clone was picked up a small number of times. With only one base between it and a far larger clone, this is likely a read error. The identical CDR3 is also encoded by other nucleotide sequences in the sample. V gene TRDV2 combines with J gene TRDJ3; possible D gene TRDD3, 6 bases. In the absence of a J gene in TCRdb, the DNA was matched to germline to assign it here. The ends were cut back, 3 bases at V and 0 bases at J, with 17 bases in the middle. Per the germline V gene, CDR1 is GEAIGNYY and CDR2 is EKD. The CDR3 is made up of 19 amino acids. The CDR3 coding sequence is TGTGCCTGTGACCCAGCAACAGGGGGAGACTCCTGGGACACCCGACAGATGTTTTTC. Translated: CACDPATGGDSWDTRQMFF.

Comment on this clone: The mismatch at residue 12 between this DNA's translation and the TCRdb protein of a much larger clone likely reflects a read error; the protein shown is translated from the DNA. The chain joins TRDV2 to TRDJ1; 9 positions match TRDD3. TCRdb lists no J gene, so it was determined here by aligning the DNA to germline. There are 16 residues in the CDR3. The germline gives CDR1 GEAIGNYY, CDR2 EKD. The CDR3 nucleotides are TGTGCCTGTGACCGACTGGGGGAAGGGTACACCGGTAAACTCATCTTT. Protein sequence: CACDRLGEGYTGKLIF.

This clone showed up just a few times. TCRdb's protein for this DNA is that of a much larger clone and differs from the translation at residue 8, likely a read error; the protein shown is the DNA translation. V gene TRDV2 combines with J gene TRDJ3; TRDD3 matches 7 bases. The J gene, missing from TCRdb, was assigned here through DNA to germline matching. V shed 3 bases, J shed 2 bases, and the junction held 3 bases outside the gene matches. The CDR3 covers 16 residues. Germline CDR1 reads GEAIGNYY; CDR2 reads EKD. CDR3 sequence (DNA): TGTGCCTGTGACTGGGGGAGCACCTGGGACACCCGACAGATGTTTTTC. Its protein product is CACDWGSTWDTRQMFF.

The sample holds a few counts of this clone. The protein given by TCRdb reflects a much larger clone and differs at residue 4 from this DNA's translation, likely from a read error; the protein shown is the DNA's translation. The rearrangement joins TRDV1 to TRDJ1; 9 bases match TRDD3. In the absence of a J gene in TCRdb, the DNA was matched to germline to assign it here. In germline, CDR1 is TSWWSYY, CDR2 QGS. The CDR3 sequence is 20 residues long. CDR3 bases: TGTGCTCTTGAGGAACGGTTGGCTGCACTGGGGGACAAGTACACCGATAAACTCATCTTT. Its translation is CALEERLAALGDKYTDKLIF.

Regarding this clone: The translation of this DNA and the TCRdb protein of a much larger clone differ at residue 4, probably owing to a read error; the protein shown here is translated from the DNA. This chain links TRDV2 with TRDJ1, with D perhaps matching TRDD3 (6 bases). Trimming left V 5 bases short and J 0 bases short, with 33 bases between. The CDR3 has 21 residues. The germline gives CDR1 GEAIGNYY, CDR2 EKD. The CDR3 here is CACGPLHVSGVKVPYTDKLIF. The CDR3 nucleotides read TGTGCCTGTGGCCCTCTACACGTGTCTGGGGTAAAAGTGCCGTACACCGATAAACTCATCTTT.

As regards this clone: The protein TCRdb gives is from a much larger clone and does not agree with this DNA's translation at residue 12, likely a read error; the protein shown here comes from the DNA. This rearrangement joins TRDV2 to TRDJ1, with TRDD3 matching 7 bases. The J gene, absent from TCRdb, was called here by matching the DNA to germline. The germline CDR1 and CDR2 sequences are GEAIGNYY and EKD. The junction had 14 bases not matched to a gene; V was cut back by 1 base and J by 4 bases. The CDR3 length is 17 residues. For the CDR3, the DNA is TGTGCCTGTGACACTCAATACTGGGGCAGAGACTACGATAAACTCATCTTT. Protein product: CACDTQYWGRDYDKLIF.

This clone was seen only a few times. A single base is all that separates this from a far larger clone, so a read error is likely. This specimen includes other DNA sequences encoding the same CDR3. The rearrangement joins TRDV2 to TRDJ1, with 8 bases identical to TRDD3. No J gene was available from TCRdb, and it was assigned here by a germline match of the DNA. Germline lookup yields CDR1 GEAIGNYY and CDR2 EKD. CDR3 length: 23 amino acids. V was pared by 0 bases and J by 7 bases, with 33 bases of the junction left unmatched. CDR3 protein: CACDTAGRARVWGTRPLSPKLIF. DNA for the CDR3: TGTGCCTGTGACACCGCCGGTCGGGCCAGGGTCTGGGGGACTCGGCCCCTATCGCCTAAACTCATCTTT.

A few counts support this clone. Only one base separates this from a far larger clonotype, so it likely reflects a read error. Other nucleotide sequences from this sample produce the same CDR3. CDR3 sequence: CALGEFLLGGFSKKPHPLDPTDKLIF. CDR3 coding DNA: TGTGCTCTTGGGGAATTCCTACTCGGGGGATTCTCCAAGAAGCCGCACCCTTTGGACCCCACCGATAAACTCATCTTT. The J gene is TRDJ1, the V gene TRDV1, with D perhaps given as TRDD2 or TRDD3 (7 bases each). The germline V gene encodes CDR1 TSWWSYY and CDR2 QGS. V was shortened by 2 bases and J by 1 base, with 44 bases between the two germline ends. This CDR3 is built from 26 residues.

This clone was counted between two and nine times. For this DNA, TCRdb reports the protein of a much larger clone, which diverges at residue 11, most likely from a read error; the protein presented here is translated directly from the DNA. V is TRDV1 and J is TRDJ1; maybe TRDD2 (5 bases). The CDR3 loop spans 19 amino acids. V gave up 3 bases and J gave up 0 bases, with 23 bases separating them. Germline loops: CDR1 TSWWSYY, CDR2 QGS. The DNA of the CDR3 is TGTGCTCTTGGGGATGATTCCTTTTGTACTAGGGGCTACACCGATAAACTCATCTTT. Its translation: CALGDDSFCTRGYTDKLIF.

Turning to this clone: TCRdb assigns this DNA the protein of a much larger clone, which departs from its translation at residue 10; this likely reflects a read error, and the protein shown comes from translating the DNA. The chain couples TRDV1 to TRDJ1; 12 positions agree with TRDD3. Because TCRdb records no J gene, it was assigned here through a match of the DNA to germline. The J segment lost 0 bases and the V segment lost 2 bases, leaving 28 bases of the junction unmatched. Germline assignment: CDR1 TSWWSYY and CDR2 QGS. The length of the CDR3 is 25 residues. CDR3 protein: CALGEIPPLRWVLGDTAYNTDKLIF. The CDR3 DNA follows: TGTGCTCTTGGGGAAATTCCCCCCTTGAGATGGGTACTGGGGGATACCGCCTACAACACCGATAAACTCATCTTT.

This clone was seen more than once but under ten times. The amino acid sequence in TCRdb belongs to a much larger clone and departs from this DNA's translation at residue 15, likely a sequencing read error; the sequence shown is translated from the DNA. V and J are TRDV1 and TRDJ1; the match to TRDD3 covers 8 bases. V lost 0 bases and J lost 4; bases outside the gene matches: 28. The CDR3 sequence is 23 residues long. Germline loops: CDR1 TSWWSYY, CDR2 QGS. The CDR3 bases are TGTGCTCTTGGGGAACTATCCCAACCCGCCAAAGTACTGGGGGGTAAATATGTCGATAAACTCATCTTT. Amino acid sequence: CALGELSQPAKVLGGKYVDKLIF.

About this clone itself: The protein in TCRdb stems from a much larger clone and differs at residue 3 from this DNA's translation, likely a read error; here the protein is translated from the DNA. V and J are TRDV2 and TRDJ3; 10 nucleotides match TRDD3. TCRdb lists no J gene, so it was determined here by aligning the DNA to germline. The length of the CDR3 is 21 residues. The V gene's germline CDR1 is GEAIGNYY and CDR2 EKD. CDR3 in DNA: TGTGCCCGTGACGCCTCACTGGGGGATCCCTTGAGCTCCTGGGACACCCGACAGATGTTTTTC. It is translated as CARDASLGDPLSSWDTRQMFF.

This clone was seen many times. A far larger clone is only one base removed, so a read error is likely. Within the sample, other DNA sequences also encode this same CDR3. The chain carries TRDV1 and TRDJ1; TRDD3 is a possible D gene (5 bases). TCRdb carries no J gene annotation; the J gene was assigned here by matching the DNA with germline. Per germline, CDR1 TSWWSYY and CDR2 QGS. The CDR3 is made up of 16 amino acids. The CDR3 DNA reads as TGTGCCCTTGGGGAAACAAGGGCCGCGTACACCGATAAACTCATCTTT. It specifies CALGETRAAYTDKLIF.

With regard to this clone: A far larger clone is only one base removed, so a read error is likely. Other DNA sequences of this sample code for an identical CDR3. The chain links TRDV1 to TRDJ1, with 7 bases lining up with TRDD3. CDR3 length: 19 residues. Germline CDR1 TSWWSYY, CDR2 QGS. The CDR3 loop reads CALGEPSGGSPPHTDKLIF. The CDR3 bases are TGTGCTCTTGGGGAACCCTCCGGGGGATCCCCTCCACACACCGATAAGCTCATCTTT.

About this clone: This likely reflects a read error, since a far larger clone is one base away. Other nucleotide sequences in the sample specify the same CDR3. J is TRDJ2 and V is TRDV1, with D uncertain. The J gene, left out of TCRdb, was set here by checking the DNA against germline. Per the germline V gene, CDR1 is TSWWSYY and CDR2 is QGS. This CDR3 region has 15 residues. V was shortened by 4 bases and J by 8 bases, with 17 bases between the two germline ends. The CDR3 reads CALGGGSVRHAQLFF. CDR3 DNA: TGTGCTCTTGGGGGGGGCTCCGTCCGGCATGCACAACTCTTCTTT.

Remarks on this clone: TCRdb lists the protein of a much larger clone for this DNA, which differs at residue 5, so this is likely a read error; the protein given here is translated from the DNA itself. The rearrangement uses TRDV2 and TRDJ1; D ambiguous. Germline matching of the DNA provided the J gene here, since TCRdb leaves it blank. This CDR3 is built from 19 residues. Germline V lookup: CDR1 GEAIGNYY, CDR2 EKD. Trimming pared 3 bases from V and 0 bases from J, leaving 25 bases between. This CDR3 is CACDARPYLSTTYTDKLIF. In DNA, the CDR3 is TGTGCCTGTGACGCACGGCCGTACTTGTCGACAACTTACACCGATAAACTCATCTTT.

Worth noting for this clone: TCRdb has a much larger clone's protein, which differs at residue 6 from the translation of this DNA, likely because of a read error; what is shown is the protein translated from the DNA. This sequence joins TRDV3 and TRDJ1; D may be TRDD2 (6 bases). There are 16 residues in the CDR3. The ends were cut back, 4 bases at V and 6 bases at J, with 27 bases in the middle. Germline-derived CDR1 and CDR2 are TVYSNPD and GDNSRS (reference sequence). CDR3 in amino acids: CASPTVWEIGWHKLIF. In DNA, the CDR3 is TGTGCCTCTCCTACGGTCTGGGAGATAGGCTGGCATAAACTCATCTTT.

As to this clone: This is likely an artifact of a read error, given a far larger clone one base away. This CDR3 is also generated by other DNA sequences in the sample. The gene calls are TRDV2 and TRDJ1; 8 nucleotides align to TRDD3. TCRdb is silent on the J gene; assignment here came from matching the DNA to germline. CDR1 and CDR2 (germline): GEAIGNYY, EKD. V lost 4 bases, J lost 3 bases, and 12 bases stayed unmatched. This CDR3 is built from 16 residues. The CDR3 loop reads CACDTVGGFNSDKLIF. The CDR3 DNA follows: TGTGCCTGTGATACCGTTGGGGGATTCAACTCCGATAAACTCATCTTT.

The sample holds a few counts of this clone. The protein TCRdb lists belongs to a much larger clone and differs from this DNA's translation at residue 6, which points to a read error; the protein shown is made from the DNA. The genes are TRDV2 and TRDJ1; tentatively, D is TRDD3 (6 bases). Since TCRdb gives no J gene, matching the DNA to germline was used here to assign it. Germline assignment: CDR1 GEAIGNYY and CDR2 EKD. With 2 bases removed from V and 4 bases from J, the gap between germline ends came to 16 bases. The CDR3 length is 15 residues. CDR3 nucleotide sequence: TGTGCCTGTGACATACCGGGGGAAGGTAGCGATAAACTCATCTTT. Encoded protein: CACDIPGEGSDKLIF.